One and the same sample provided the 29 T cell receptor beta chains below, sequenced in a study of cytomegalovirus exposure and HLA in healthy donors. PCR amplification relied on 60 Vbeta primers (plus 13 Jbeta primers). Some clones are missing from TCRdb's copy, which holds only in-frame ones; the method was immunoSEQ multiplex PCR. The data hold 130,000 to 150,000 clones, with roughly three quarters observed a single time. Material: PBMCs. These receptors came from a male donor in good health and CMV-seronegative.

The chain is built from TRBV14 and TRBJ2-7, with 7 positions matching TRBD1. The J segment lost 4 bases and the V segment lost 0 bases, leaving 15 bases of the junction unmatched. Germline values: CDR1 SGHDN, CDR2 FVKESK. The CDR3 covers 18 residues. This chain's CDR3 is CASSQERTGGFKGYEQYF. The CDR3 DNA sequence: TGTGCCAGCAGCCAAGAAAGGACAGGCGGTTTCAAGGGATACGAGCAGTACTTC.

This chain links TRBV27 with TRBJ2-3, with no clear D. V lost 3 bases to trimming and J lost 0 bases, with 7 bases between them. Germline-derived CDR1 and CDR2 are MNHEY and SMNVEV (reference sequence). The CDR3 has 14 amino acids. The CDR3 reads CASSLWSSTDTQYF. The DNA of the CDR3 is TGTGCCAGCAGTTTGTGGAGTAGCACAGATACGCAGTATTTT.

This CDR3 reads CASARLLNTEAFF. DNA for the CDR3: TGTGCCAGCGCCAGACTGTTGAACACTGAAGCTTTCTTT. The rearrangement links TRBV9 to TRBJ1-1, with unresolved D. CDR3 length: 13 amino acids. CDR1 is SGDLS, CDR2 YYNGEE, per germline. V was shortened by 7 bases and J by 0 bases, with 10 bases between the two germline ends. The whole variable domain, filled in from reference TRBV9 and TRBJ1-1, reads DSGVTQTPKHLITATGQRVTLRCSPRSGDLSVYWYQQSLDQGLQFLIQYYNGEERAKGNILERFSAQQFPDLHSELNLSSLELGDSALYFCASARLLNTEAFFGQGTRLTVV.

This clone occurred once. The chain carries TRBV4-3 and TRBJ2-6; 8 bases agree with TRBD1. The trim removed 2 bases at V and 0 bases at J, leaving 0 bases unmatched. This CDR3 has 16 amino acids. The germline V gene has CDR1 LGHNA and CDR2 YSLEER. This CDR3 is CASSQTGGSGANVLTF. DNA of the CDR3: TGCGCCAGCAGCCAAACAGGGGGCTCTGGGGCCAACGTCCTGACTTTC.

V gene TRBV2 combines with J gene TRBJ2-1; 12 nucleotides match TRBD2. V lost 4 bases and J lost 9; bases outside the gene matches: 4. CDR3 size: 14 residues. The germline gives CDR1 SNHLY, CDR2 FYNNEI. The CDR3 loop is CASSGTLAGGEQFF. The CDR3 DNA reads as TGTGCCAGCAGTGGAACACTAGCGGGGGGTGAGCAGTTCTTC.

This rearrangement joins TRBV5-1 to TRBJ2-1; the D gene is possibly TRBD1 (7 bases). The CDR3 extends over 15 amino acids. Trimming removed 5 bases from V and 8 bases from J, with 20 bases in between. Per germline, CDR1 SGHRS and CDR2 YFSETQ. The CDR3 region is CASRVGRGDDHEQFF. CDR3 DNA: TGCGCCAGCAGGGTGGGCAGGGGGGATGATCATGAGCAGTTCTTC.

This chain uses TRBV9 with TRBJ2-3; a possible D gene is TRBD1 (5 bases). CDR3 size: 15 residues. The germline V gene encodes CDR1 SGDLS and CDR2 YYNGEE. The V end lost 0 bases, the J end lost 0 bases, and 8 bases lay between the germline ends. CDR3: CASSVDGASTDTQYF. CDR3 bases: TGTGCCAGCAGCGTAGATGGGGCTAGCACAGATACGCAGTATTTT. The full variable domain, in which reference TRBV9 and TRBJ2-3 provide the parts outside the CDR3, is DSGVTQTPKHLITATGQRVTLRCSPRSGDLSVYWYQQSLDQGLQFLIQYYNGEERAKGNILERFSAQQFPDLHSELNLSSLELGDSALYFCASSVDGASTDTQYFGPGTRLTVL.

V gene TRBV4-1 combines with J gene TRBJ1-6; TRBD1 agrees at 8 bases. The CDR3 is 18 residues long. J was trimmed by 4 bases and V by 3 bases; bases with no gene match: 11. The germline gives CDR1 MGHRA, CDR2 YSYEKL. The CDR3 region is CASSHLYRGKGYNSPLHF. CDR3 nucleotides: TGCGCCAGCAGCCACCTCTACAGGGGGAAAGGATATAATTCACCCCTCCACTTT.

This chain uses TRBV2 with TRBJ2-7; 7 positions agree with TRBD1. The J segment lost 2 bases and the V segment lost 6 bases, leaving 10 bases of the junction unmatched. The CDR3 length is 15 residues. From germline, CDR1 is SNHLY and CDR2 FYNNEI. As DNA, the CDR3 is TGTGCCAGCAGGCCGGACAGGCCCAACCCCTACGAGCAGTACTTC. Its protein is CASRPDRPNPYEQYF. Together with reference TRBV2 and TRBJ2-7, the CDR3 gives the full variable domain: EPEVTQTPSHQVTQMGQEVILRCVPISNHLYFYWYRQILGQKVEFLVSFYNNEISEKSEIFDDQFSVERPDGSNFTLKIRSTKLEDSAMYFCASRPDRPNPYEQYFGPGTRLTVT.

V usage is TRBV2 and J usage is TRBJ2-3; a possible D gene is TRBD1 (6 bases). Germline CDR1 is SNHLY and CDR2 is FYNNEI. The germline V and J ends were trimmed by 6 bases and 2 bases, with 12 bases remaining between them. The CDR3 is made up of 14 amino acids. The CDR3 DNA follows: TGTGCCAGCAGCCCCCGGACAGTCACAGATACGCAGTATTTT. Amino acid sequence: CASSPRTVTDTQYF.

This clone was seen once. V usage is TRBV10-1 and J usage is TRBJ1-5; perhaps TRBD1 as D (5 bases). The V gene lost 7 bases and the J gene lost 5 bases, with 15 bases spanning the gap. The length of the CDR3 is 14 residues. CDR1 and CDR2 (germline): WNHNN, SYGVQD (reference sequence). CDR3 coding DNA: TGCGCCAGCAAGTGGGCAGGGCCGGATCAGCCCCAGCATTTT. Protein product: CASKWAGPDQPQHF.

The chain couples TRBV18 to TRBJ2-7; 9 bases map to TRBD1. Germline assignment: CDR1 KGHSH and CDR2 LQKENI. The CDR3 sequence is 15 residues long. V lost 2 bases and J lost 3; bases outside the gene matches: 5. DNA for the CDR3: TGTGCCAGCTCACCAACGACGGGACAGGGCTACGAGCAGTACTTC. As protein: CASSPTTGQGYEQYF.

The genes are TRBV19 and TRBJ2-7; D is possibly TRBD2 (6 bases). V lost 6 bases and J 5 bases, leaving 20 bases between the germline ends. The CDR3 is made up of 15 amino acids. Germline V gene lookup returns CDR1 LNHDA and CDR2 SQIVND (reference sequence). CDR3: CASRNPRGLFDEQYF. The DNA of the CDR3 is TGTGCCAGTAGGAATCCCCGGGGGTTGTTCGACGAGCAGTACTTC.

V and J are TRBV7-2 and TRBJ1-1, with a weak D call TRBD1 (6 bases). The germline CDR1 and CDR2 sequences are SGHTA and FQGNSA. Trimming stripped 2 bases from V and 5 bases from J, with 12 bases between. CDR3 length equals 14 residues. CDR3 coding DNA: TGTGCCAGCAGCTTAACAGGGTTGAGAACTGAAGCTTTCTTT. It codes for CASSLTGLRTEAFF.

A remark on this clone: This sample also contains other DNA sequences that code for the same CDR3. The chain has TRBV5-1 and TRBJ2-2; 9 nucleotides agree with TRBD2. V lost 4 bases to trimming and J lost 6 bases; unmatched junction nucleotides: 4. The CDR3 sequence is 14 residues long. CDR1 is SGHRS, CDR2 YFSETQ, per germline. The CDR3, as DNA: TGCGCCAGCAGCCCGGGACTAGCTGCCGGGGAGCTGTTTTTT. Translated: CASSPGLAAGELFF. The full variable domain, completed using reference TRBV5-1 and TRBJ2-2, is KAGVTQTPRYLIKTRGQQVTLSCSPISGHRSVSWYQQTPGQGLQFLFEYFSETQRNKGNFPGRFSGRQFSNSRSEMNVSTLELGDSALYLCASSPGLAAGELFFGEGSRLTVL.

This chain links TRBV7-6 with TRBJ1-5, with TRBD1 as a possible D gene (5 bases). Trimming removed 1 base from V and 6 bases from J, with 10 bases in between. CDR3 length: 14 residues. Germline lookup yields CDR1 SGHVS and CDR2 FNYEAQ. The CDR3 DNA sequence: TGTGCCAGCAGCTTAGAGCAGGGTGCTCAGCCCCAGCATTTT. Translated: CASSLEQGAQPQHF.

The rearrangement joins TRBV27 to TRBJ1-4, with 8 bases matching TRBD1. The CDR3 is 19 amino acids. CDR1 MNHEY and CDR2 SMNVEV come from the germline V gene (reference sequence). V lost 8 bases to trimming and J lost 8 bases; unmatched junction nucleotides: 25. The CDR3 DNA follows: TGTGCCAGCGCCCCCGTACCTTCAACTTGGGACAGGAGTTTAGAAAAACTGTTTTTT. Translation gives CASAPVPSTWDRSLEKLFF.

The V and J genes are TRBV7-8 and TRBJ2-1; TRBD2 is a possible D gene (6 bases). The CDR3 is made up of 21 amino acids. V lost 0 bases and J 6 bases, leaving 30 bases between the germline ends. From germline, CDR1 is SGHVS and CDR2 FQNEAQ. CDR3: CASSLALIRPRSSETGNEQFF. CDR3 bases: TGTGCCAGCAGCTTAGCCCTGATAAGGCCCCGCTCTAGCGAAACGGGCAATGAGCAGTTCTTC.

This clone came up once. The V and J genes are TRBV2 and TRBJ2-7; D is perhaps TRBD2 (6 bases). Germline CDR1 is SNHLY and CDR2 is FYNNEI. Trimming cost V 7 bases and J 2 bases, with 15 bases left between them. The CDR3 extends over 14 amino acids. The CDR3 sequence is CASKLGRGTYEQYF. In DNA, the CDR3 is TGTGCCAGCAAGCTAGGACGGGGGACCTACGAGCAGTACTTC.

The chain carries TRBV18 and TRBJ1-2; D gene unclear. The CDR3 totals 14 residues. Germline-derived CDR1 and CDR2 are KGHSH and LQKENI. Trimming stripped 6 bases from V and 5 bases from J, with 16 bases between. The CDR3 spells CASSSSSFVYGYTF. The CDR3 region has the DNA TGTGCCAGCTCCTCCTCGTCGTTTGTGTATGGCTACACCTTC.

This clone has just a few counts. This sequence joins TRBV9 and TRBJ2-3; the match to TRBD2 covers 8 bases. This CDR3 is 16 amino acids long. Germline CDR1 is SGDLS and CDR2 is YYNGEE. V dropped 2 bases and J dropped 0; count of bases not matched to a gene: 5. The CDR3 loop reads CASSVQAGASTDTQYF. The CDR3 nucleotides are TGTGCCAGCAGCGTTCAAGCGGGGGCTAGCACAGATACGCAGTATTTT.

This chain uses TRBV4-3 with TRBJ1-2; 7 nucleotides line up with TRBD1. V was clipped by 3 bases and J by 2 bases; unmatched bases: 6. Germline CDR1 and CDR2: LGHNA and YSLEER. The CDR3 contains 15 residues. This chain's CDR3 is CASSHIGQANYGYTF. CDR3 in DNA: TGCGCCAGCAGCCATATAGGACAGGCAAACTATGGCTACACCTTC.

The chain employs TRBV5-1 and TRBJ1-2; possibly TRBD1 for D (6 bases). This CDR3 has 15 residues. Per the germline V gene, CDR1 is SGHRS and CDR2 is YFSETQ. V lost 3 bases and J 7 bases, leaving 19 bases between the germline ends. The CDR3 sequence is CASSSGGPSLIGYTF. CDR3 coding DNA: TGCGCCAGCAGCTCTGGGGGCCCGTCGTTGATTGGCTACACCTTC.

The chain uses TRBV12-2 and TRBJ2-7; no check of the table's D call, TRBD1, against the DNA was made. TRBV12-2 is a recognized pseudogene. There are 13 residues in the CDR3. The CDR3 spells CASRFAQAGQQYF. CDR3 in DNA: TGTGCAAGTCGCTTTGCTCAGGCCGGCCAGCAGTACTTC.

CDR3 bases: TGTGCCAGCAGCCCCCTGGTGGATCCCAGGTCCTACGAGCAGTACTTC. It codes for CASSPLVDPRSYEQYF. The V call is TRBV7-6, the J call TRBJ2-7; D uncertain. Germline-derived CDR1 and CDR2 are SGHVS and FNYEAQ. This CDR3 has 16 amino acids. Trimming took 5 bases from V and 1 from J, leaving 18 bases between them. The variable domain in full, with the rest retrieved from reference TRBV7-6 and TRBJ2-7, is GAGVSQSPRYKVTKRGQDVALRCDPISGHVSLYWYRQALGQGPEFLTYFNYEAQQDKSGLPNDRFSAERPEGSISTLTIQRTEQRDSAMYRCASSPLVDPRSYEQYFGPGTRLTVT.

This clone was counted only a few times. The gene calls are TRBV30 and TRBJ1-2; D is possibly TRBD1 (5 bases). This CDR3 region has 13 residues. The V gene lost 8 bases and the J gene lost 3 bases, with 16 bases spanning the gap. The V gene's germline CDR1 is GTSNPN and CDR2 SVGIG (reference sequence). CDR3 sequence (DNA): TGTGCCGGCTACCCGGGGGTGGACTATGGCTACACCTTC. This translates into CAGYPGVDYGYTF.

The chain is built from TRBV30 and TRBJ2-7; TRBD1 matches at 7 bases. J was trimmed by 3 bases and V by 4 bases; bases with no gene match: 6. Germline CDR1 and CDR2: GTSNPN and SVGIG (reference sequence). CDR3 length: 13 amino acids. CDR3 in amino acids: CAWNPGQRYEQYF. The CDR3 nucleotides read TGTGCCTGGAATCCGGGACAGCGCTACGAGCAGTACTTC.

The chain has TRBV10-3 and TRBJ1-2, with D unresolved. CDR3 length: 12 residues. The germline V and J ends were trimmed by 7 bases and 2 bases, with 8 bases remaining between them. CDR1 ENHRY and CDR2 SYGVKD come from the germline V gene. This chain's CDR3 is CAITAGNYGYTF. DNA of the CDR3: TGTGCCATCACGGCGGGGAACTATGGCTACACCTTC.

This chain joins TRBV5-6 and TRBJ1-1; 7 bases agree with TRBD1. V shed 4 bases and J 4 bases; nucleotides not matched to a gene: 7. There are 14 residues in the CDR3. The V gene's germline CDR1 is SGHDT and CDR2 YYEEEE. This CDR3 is CASSPQGVGTEAFF. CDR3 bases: TGTGCCAGCAGCCCTCAGGGGGTGGGCACTGAAGCTTTCTTT. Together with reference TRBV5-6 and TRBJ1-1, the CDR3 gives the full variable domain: DAGVTQSPTHLIKTRGQQVTLRCSPKSGHDTVSWYQQALGQGPQFIFQYYEEEERQRGNFPDRFSGHQFPNYSSELNVNALLLGDSALYLCASSPQGVGTEAFFGQGTRLTVV.